A selection of T cell receptor beta chains follows, all from one sample in a study of T cells after posttransplantation cyclophosphamide. Assay: immunoSEQ multiplex PCR; the TCRdb copy retains only in-frame clones and omits some. Of around 18,000 clones in the sample, 75% to 80% were seen once. The sample in question was CD8+ T cells sorted from PBMCs, obtained roughly 250 weeks after a stem cell transplant with posttransplant cyclophosphamide. These receptors originate from a female patient aged 35-55 years who received an allogeneic stem cell transplant from a related donor, was CMV-positive, and had no GVHD. Some T cells may be graft donor cells. Both conserved end residues are part of each CDR3. A D gene is named only where the DNA matches it firmly. The listing skips clone size in some rows; elsewhere it reads once, few, many or a size class.

V gene	clone size	D gene	J gene	CDR3 DNA	CDR3 protein
TRBV5-1	-	TRBD2	TRBJ2-5	TGCGCCAGCAGCTCTGGGACTAGCGGGGTTGGCCAAGAGACCCAGTACTTC	CASSSGTSGVGQETQYF
TRBV6-5	-	-	TRBJ2-1	TGTGCCAGCAGTTACACAGGGAGCTCCTACAATGAGCAGTTCTTC	CASSYTGSSYNEQFF
TRBV29-1	-	TRBD1	TRBJ2-7	TGCAGCGGGCTGGGACAGGGCCACGAGCAGTACTTC	CSGLGQGHEQYF
TRBV19	-	-	TRBJ2-1	TGTGCCAGTAGTCTAAATACAGGAGATTACAATGAGCAGTTCTTC	CASSLNTGDYNEQFF
TRBV7-3	few	TRBD2	TRBJ2-7	TGTGCCAGCAGCGGACTAGCGGGGGCCGAGCAGTACTTC	CASSGLAGAEQYF
TRBV16	-	-	TRBJ2-5	TGTGCCAGCAGCTCACGTACCGGGACTGTTGAGCAAGAGACCCAGTACTTC	CASSSRTGTVEQETQYF
TRBV25-1	-	-	TRBJ1-1	TGTGCCAGCAGCTGGGGCACCCAAGGGAACACTGAAGCTTTCTTT	CASSWGTQGNTEAFF
TRBV15	-	TRBD2	TRBJ2-2	TGTGCCACCAGCAGATTCCCTCGCGCGGGGGATTACACCGGGGAGCTGTTTTTT	CATSRFPRAGDYTGELFF
TRBV7-8	-	-	TRBJ2-1	TGTGCCAGCAGCTTAGGGGGCATGGACAATGAGCAGTTCTTC	CASSLGGMDNEQFF
TRBV6-5	-	-	TRBJ1-5	TGTGCCAGCAGTTACAGGCAGGACAATCAGCCCCAGCATTTT	CASSYRQDNQPQHF
TRBV6-7	-	TRBD1	TRBJ1-2	TGTGCCAGCAGTTACACACTAAAGGACAGGCCATATGGCTACACCTTC	CASSYTLKDRPYGYTF
TRBV6-6	-	TRBD2	TRBJ2-2	TGTGCCAGCGGGGTAGCGGGGACCGGGGAGCTGTTTTTT	CASGVAGTGELFF
TRBV2	few	TRBD1	TRBJ1-3	TGTGCCAGCAGTCCTGACAGGGACGCCTCTGGAAACACCATATATTTT	CASSPDRDASGNTIYF
TRBV28	-	TRBD1	TRBJ2-4	TGTGCCAGCAGCCGATCGGACAGGGGGCTAGCCAAAAACATTCAGTACTTC	CASSRSDRGLAKNIQYF
TRBV6-1	-	-	TRBJ1-5	TGTGCCAGCAATGACCGTCCGGGTCAGCCCCAGCATTTT	CASNDRPGQPQHF
TRBV19	-	-	TRBJ1-3	TGTGCCAGTAGTATAGCAGGGTCTGGAAACACCATATATTTT	CASSIAGSGNTIYF
TRBV5-8	-	-	TRBJ2-2	TGTGCCAGCAGCTTGGTCTCCAGCGGGGAGCTGTTTTTT	CASSLVSSGELFF
TRBV13	-	TRBD2	TRBJ2-1	TGTGCCAGCAGCTCAGCGGGGATCTACAATGAGCAGTTCTTC	CASSSAGIYNEQFF
TRBV27	-	-	TRBJ1-6	TGTGCCAGCAAACCCGAAAAGGAACAGGGAATGTCACCCCTCCACTTT	CASKPEKEQGMSPLHF
TRBV27	few	-	TRBJ1-6	TGTGCCAGCAGTAAAACAGGGTCCTATAATTCACCCCTCCACTTT	CASSKTGSYNSPLHF
TRBV28	-	-	TRBJ1-2	TGTGCCACCCACGGGCCTAACGACCGAGTAAAGGGGGAGAAGTGTGGCTACACCTTC	CATHGPNDRVKGEKCGYTF
TRBV27	-	-	TRBJ2-5	TGTGCCAGCAGGAAAGGGGGACTAATAGAGACCCAGTACTTC	CASRKGGLIETQYF
TRBV7-8	-	-	TRBJ1-5	TGTGCCAGCAGCCGGACAGAAAGGGTTAGTCAGCCCCAGCATTTT	CASSRTERVSQPQHF
TRBV4-1	-	-	TRBJ1-5	TGCGCCAGCAGCCAGGGGGCGGGCTATAGCAATCAGCCCCAGCATTTT	CASSQGAGYSNQPQHF
TRBV12-5	few	-	TRBJ2-1	TGTGCTAGTGGTATCACAGGGATCCACAATGAGCAGTTCTTC	CASGITGIHNEQFF
TRBV19	-	TRBD2	TRBJ2-7	TGTGCCAGTAGTCCGACTAGCGGGGGGGACTCAGCCTACGAGCAGTACTTC	CASSPTSGGDSAYEQYF
TRBV11-3	once	TRBD1	TRBJ2-7	TGTGCCAGCAGCCGCAGACAGGGGCGCGAGCAGTACTTC	CASSRRQGREQYF
TRBV25-1	-	-	TRBJ2-4	TGTGCCAGCGTCAGCCCGGGGTTGGACATTCAGTACTTC	CASVSPGLDIQYF
TRBV9	-	-	TRBJ1-4	TGTGCCAGCAGCGTAGGAGGAGGGGAAGGCGAAAAACTGTTTTTT	CASSVGGGEGEKLFF
TRBV28	-	TRBD1	TRBJ1-3	TGTGCCAGCAGTCATTACGGGACAGGGGACTCTGGAAACACCATATATTTT	CASSHYGTGDSGNTIYF
TRBV11-2	-	-	TRBJ1-3	TGTGCCAGCAGCTTAGCAGCGAACACCATATATTTT	CASSLAANTIYF
TRBV5-1	few	TRBD1	TRBJ2-2	TGCGCCAGCACTTGGACAGGGAACACCGGGGAGCTGTTTTTT	CASTWTGNTGELFF
TRBV6-6	-	-	TRBJ1-1	TGTGCCAGCAGTTTGTCGGGGACTACTGAAGCTTTCTTT	CASSLSGTTEAFF
TRBV2	-	-	TRBJ1-1	TGTGCCAGCTCTCCGGAGTTGGCAGCTTTCTTT	CASSPELAAFF
TRBV6-1	few	-	TRBJ2-6	TGTGCCAGCAGTGAGGGCGGGGCCAACGTCCTGACTTTC	CASSEGGANVLTF
TRBV2	-	-	TRBJ1-2	TGTGCCCGCGATTCGTCCGGGGTCGCTAACTATGGCTACACCTTC	CARDSSGVANYGYTF
TRBV18	-	-	TRBJ2-6	TGTGCCAGCTCACCACCAGGGGTGGGATCTGGGGCCAACGTCCTGACTTTC	CASSPPGVGSGANVLTF
TRBV5-1	-	TRBD1	TRBJ2-1	TGCGCCAGCAGCCCCGGGACAGGGGACAATGAGCAGTTCTTC	CASSPGTGDNEQFF
TRBV6-5	-	-	TRBJ2-2	TGTGCCAGCAGTTACCGAGGAAGGTCCGGGGAGCTGTTTTTT	CASSYRGRSGELFF
TRBV14	once	-	TRBJ2-7	TGTGCCAGCAGCCCCGTAACAGGGAGCTCCTACGAGCAGTACTTC	CASSPVTGSSYEQYF
TRBV28	few	-	TRBJ1-5	TGTGCCAGCAATGGGGGGAATCAGCCCCAGCATTTT	CASNGGNQPQHF